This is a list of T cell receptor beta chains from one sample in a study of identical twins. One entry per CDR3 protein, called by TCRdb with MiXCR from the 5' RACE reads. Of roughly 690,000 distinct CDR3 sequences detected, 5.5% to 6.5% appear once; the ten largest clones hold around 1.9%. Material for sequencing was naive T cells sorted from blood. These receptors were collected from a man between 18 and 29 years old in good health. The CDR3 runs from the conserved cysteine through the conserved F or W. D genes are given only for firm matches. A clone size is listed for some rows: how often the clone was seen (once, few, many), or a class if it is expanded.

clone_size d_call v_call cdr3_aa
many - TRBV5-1 CASRSGTKVSPTDTQYF
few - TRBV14 CASSRDLSRDTQYF
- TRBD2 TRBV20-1 CSARGGMLAVTNEQFF
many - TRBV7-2 CASTQGGEDTQYF
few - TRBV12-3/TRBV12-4 CASSNGGGNFYEQYF
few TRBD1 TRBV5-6 CASSLIAGTGLYNEQFF
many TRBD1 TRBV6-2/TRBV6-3 CASSFDPRTGFYEQYF
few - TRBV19 CASRQVRGANEKLFF
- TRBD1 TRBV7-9 CASSPGQYTGELFF
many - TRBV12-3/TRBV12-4 CASSFRDSTDNEQFF
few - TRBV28 CASSSGSWDTQYF
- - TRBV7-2 CASSPLGAQETQYF
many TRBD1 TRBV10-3 CAIKGQGGTDTQYF
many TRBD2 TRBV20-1 CSATRIAGGREETQYF
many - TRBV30 CAWSALTSGATDTQYF
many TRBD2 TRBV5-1 CASSRLAGEGETQYF
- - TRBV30 CAWSVRGLGSGNTIYF
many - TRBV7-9 CASRPGQPRVYGYTF
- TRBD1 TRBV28 CASTLDRVVAEQYF
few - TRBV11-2 CASSSPGDTLRTDTQYF
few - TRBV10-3 CAIRVQGPTNTEAFF
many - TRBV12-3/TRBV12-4 CASSSTLWAFF
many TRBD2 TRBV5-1 CASSSGLYYEQYF
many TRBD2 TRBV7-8 CASSLPPVVAGERADTQYF
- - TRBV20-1 CSARRGESSNQPQHF
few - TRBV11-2 CASSFLGGSIRYEQYF
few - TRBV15 CATSEGPYNEQFF
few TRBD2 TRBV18 CASSPSSGRAHEQYF
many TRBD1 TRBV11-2 CASSLPGQGHNEQFF
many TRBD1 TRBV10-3 CAIRGDRGEQYF
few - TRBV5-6 CASSVGTGYGYTF
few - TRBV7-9 CASSLQLGRPNTGELFF
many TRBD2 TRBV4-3 CASSQDRTSGRVGTDTQYF
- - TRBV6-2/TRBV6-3 CASRPQGEIWRNTEAFF
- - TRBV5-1 CASSLDGRADGELFF
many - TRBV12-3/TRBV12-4 CASSHPPSGNTIYF
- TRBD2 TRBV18 CASSLTDGLAGSFTDTQYF
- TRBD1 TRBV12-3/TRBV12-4 CASSRGGVDEAFF
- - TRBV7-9 CASSPVSGNLQYF
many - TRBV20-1 CSAGGPSGDRGYGYTF
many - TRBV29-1 CSVEGAAGSMVGYNEQFF
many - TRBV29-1 CSVAGNSGETQYF
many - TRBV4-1 CASSHVGSSPGELFF
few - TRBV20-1 CSAGDGNTIYF
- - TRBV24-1 CATSDRYNSGANVLTF
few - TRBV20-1 CSARATARSSTDTQYF
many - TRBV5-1 CASSPFTSSSYNEQFF
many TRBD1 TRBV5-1 CASSWDRVTGELFF
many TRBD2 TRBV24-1 CATSDLPGGDRTDTQYF
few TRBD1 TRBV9 CASSATPRQGTDTQYF
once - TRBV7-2 CASSLEVALNSPLHF
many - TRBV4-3 CASSQNEARDGNYSPLHF
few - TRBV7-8 CASSLKRQLNTEAFF
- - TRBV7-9 CASSLSTGVGNQPQHF
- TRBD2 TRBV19 CASSIASGRPNNEQFF
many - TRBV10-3 CAMQNRGHTGELFF
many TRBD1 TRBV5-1 CASSSRGQGSTDTQYF
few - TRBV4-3 CASSQNTGMWRDYNEQFF